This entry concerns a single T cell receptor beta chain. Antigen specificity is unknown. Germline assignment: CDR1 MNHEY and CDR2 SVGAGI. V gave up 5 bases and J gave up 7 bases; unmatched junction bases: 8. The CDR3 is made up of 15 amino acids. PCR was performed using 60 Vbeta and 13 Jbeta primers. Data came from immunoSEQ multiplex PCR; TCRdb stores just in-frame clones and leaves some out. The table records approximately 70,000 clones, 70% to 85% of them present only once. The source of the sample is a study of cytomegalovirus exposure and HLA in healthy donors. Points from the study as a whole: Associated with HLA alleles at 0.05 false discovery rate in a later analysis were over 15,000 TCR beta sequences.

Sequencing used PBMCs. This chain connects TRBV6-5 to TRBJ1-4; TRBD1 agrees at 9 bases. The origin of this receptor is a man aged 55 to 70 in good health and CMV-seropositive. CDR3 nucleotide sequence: TGTGCCAGCAGTATACGGACAGGGGAGAGTGAAAAACTGTTTTTT. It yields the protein CASSIRTGESEKLFF.